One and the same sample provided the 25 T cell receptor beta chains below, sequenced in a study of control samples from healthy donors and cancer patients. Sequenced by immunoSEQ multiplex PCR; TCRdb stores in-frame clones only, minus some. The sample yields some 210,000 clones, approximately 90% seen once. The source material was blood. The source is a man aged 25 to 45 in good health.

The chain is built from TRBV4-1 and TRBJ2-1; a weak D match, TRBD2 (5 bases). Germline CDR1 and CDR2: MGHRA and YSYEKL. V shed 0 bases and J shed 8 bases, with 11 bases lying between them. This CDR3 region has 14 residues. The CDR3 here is CASSQESSIHEQFF. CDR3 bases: TGCGCCAGCAGCCAAGAGTCTAGCATCCATGAGCAGTTCTTC.

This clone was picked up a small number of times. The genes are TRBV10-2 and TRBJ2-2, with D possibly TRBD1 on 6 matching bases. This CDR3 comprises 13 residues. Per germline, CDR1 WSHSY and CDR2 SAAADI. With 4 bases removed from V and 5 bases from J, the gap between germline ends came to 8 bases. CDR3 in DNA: TGCGCCAGCAGTGGGACAGAGACCGGGGAGCTGTTTTTT. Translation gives CASSGTETGELFF.

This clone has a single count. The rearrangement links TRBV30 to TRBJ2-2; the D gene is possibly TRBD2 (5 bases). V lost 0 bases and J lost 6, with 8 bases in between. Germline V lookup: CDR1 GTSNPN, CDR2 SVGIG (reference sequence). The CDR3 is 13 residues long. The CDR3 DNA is TGTGCCTGGAGTGTACTAGGGCCCGGGGAGCTGTTTTTT. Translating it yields CAWSVLGPGELFF.

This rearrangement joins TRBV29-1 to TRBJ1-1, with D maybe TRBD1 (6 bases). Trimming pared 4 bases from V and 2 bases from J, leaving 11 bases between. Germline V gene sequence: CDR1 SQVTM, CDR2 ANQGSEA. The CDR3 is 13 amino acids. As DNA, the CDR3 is TGCAGCGTTGTTCAACAGGGTAACACTGAAGCTTTCTTT. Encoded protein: CSVVQQGNTEAFF.

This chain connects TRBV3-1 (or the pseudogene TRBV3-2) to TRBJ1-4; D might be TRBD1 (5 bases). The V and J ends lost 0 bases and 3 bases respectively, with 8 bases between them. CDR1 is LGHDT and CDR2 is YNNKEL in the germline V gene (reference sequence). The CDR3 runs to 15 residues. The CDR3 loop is CASSQEGGANEKLFF. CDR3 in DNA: TGTGCCAGCAGCCAAGAAGGAGGGGCTAATGAAAAACTGTTTTTT.

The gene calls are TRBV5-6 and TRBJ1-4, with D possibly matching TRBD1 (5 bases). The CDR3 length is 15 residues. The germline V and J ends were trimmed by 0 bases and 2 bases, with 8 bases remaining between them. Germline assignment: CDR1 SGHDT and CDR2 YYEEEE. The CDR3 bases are TGTGCCAGCAGCTTGGCGGGACGGACTAATGAAAAACTGTTTTTT. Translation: CASSLAGRTNEKLFF.

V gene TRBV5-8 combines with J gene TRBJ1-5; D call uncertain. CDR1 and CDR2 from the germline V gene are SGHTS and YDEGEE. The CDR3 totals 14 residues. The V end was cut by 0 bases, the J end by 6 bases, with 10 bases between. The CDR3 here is CASSLDFPTQPQHF. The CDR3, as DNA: TGTGCCAGCAGCTTGGACTTCCCCACTCAGCCCCAGCATTTT.

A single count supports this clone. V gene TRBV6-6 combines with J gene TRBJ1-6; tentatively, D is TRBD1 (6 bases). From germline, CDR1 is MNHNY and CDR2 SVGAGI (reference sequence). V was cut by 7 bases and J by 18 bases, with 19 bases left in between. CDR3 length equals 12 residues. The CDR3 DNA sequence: TGTGCCAGCAACTCATATGGACAGAAGCCCCACTTT. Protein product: CASNSYGQKPHF.

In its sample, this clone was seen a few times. In nucleotides, the CDR3 is TGTGCCAGCAGTTACTCCAGGTTACGTGGGACCGGGGAGCTGTTTTTT. Translating it yields CASSYSRLRGTGELFF. J is TRBJ2-2 and V is TRBV6-5; D remains unclear. The CDR3 contains 16 residues. CDR1 and CDR2 (germline): MNHEY, SVGAGI. The ends were cut back, 0 bases at V and 5 bases at J, with 13 bases in the middle.

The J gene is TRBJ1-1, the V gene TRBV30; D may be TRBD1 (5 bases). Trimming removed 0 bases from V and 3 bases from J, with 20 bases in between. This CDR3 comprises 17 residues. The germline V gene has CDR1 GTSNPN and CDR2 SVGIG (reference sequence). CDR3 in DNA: TGTGCCTGGAGTGTATCGAAGGGGCGGGTCTGGGACACTGAAGCTTTCTTT. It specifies CAWSVSKGRVWDTEAFF.

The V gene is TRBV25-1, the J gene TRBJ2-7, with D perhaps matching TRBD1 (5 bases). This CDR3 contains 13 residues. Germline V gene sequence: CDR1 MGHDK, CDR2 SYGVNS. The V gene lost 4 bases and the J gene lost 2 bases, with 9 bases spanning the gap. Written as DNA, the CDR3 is TGTGCCAGCAGTGTGACAGCAACCTACGAGCAGTACTTC. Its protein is CASSVTATYEQYF.

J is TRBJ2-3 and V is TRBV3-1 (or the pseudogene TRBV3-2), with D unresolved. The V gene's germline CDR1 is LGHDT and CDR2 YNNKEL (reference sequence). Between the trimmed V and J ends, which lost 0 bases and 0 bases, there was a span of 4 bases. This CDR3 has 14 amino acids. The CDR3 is CASSQEASTDTQYF. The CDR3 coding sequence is TGTGCCAGCAGCCAAGAGGCTAGCACAGATACGCAGTATTTT.

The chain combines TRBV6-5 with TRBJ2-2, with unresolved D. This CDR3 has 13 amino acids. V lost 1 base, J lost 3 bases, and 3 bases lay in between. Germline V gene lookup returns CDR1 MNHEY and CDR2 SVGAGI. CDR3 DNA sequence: TGTGCCAGCAGTTACTGGGACACCGGGGAGCTGTTTTTT. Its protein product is CASSYWDTGELFF.

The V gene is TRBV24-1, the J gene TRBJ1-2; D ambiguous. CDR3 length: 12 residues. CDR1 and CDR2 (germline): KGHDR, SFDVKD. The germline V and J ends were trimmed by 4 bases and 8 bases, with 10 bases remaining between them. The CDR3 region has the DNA TGTGCCACCAGTGACGGGGTCGGGGGCTACACCTTC. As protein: CATSDGVGGYTF.

In DNA form, the CDR3 reads TGCGCCAGCAGCGACGGGACTAGCGGGAGGAATGAGCAGTTCTTC. Translation gives CASSDGTSGRNEQFF. The chain employs TRBV10-1 and TRBJ2-1; 15 bases are a match to TRBD2. The CDR3 covers 15 residues. V was pared by 6 bases and J by 7 bases, with 4 bases of the junction left unmatched. Germline V gene sequence: CDR1 WNHNN, CDR2 SYGVQD (reference sequence).

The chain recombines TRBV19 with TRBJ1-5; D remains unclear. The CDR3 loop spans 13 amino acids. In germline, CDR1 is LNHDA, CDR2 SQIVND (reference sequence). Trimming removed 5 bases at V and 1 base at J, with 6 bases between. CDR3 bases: TGTGCCAGTAGTGAGCAGAGCAATCAGCCCCAGCATTTT. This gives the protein CASSEQSNQPQHF.

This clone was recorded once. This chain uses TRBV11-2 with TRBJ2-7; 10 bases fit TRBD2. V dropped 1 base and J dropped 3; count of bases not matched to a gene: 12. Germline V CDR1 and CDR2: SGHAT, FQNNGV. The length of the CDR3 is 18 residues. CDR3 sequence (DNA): TGTGCCAGCAGCTTAGGCGGATATAGCGGGGGGCCAAACTACGAGCAGTACTTC. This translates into CASSLGGYSGGPNYEQYF.

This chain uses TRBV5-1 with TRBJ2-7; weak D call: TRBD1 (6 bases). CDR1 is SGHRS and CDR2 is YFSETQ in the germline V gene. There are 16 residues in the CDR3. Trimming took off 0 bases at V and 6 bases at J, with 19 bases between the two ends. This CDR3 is CASSLAAGALSGEQYF. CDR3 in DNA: TGCGCCAGCAGCTTGGCGGCAGGGGCACTCTCAGGCGAGCAGTACTTC.

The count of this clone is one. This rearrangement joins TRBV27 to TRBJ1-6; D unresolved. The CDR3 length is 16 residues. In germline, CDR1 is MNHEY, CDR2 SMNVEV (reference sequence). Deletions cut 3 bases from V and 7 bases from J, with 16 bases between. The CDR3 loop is CASSFGSQRPNSPLHF. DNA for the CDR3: TGTGCCAGCAGTTTTGGATCTCAACGTCCCAATTCACCCCTCCACTTT.

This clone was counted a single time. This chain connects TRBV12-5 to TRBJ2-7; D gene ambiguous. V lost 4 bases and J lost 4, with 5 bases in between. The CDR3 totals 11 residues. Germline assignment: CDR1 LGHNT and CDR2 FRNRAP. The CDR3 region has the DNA TGTGCTAGTGGTTCAGATTACGAGCAGTACTTC. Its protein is CASGSDYEQYF.

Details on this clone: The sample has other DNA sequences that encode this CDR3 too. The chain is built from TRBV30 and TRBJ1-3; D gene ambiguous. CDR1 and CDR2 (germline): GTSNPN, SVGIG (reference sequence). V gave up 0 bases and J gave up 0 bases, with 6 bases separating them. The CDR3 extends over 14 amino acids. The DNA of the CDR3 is TGTGCCTGGAGTGTACAATACTCTGGAAACACCATATATTTT. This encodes CAWSVQYSGNTIYF. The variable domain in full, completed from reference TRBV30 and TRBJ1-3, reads SQTIHQWPATLVQPVGSPLSLECTVEGTSNPNLYWYRQAAGRGLQLLFYSVGIGQISSEVPQNLSASRPQDRQFILSSKKLLLSDSGFYLCAWSVQYSGNTIYFGEGSWLTVV.

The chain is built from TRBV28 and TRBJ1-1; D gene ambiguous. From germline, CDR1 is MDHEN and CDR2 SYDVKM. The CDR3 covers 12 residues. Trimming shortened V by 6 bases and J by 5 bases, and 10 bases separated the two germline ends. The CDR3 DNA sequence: TGTGCCAGCAGACGACCGGGGACTGAAGCTTTCTTT. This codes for CASRRPGTEAFF.

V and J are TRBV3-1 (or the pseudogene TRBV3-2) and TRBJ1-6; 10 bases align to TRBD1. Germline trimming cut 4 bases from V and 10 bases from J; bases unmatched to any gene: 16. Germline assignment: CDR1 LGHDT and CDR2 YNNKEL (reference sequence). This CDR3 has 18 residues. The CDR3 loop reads CASSPVGVGTGVGSPLHF. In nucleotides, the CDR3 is TGTGCCAGCAGCCCCGTGGGAGTTGGGACAGGGGTGGGATCACCCCTCCACTTT.

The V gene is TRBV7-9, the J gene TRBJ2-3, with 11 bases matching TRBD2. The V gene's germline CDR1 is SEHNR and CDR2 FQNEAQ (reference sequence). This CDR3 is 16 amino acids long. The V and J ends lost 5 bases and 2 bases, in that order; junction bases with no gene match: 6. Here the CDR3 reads CASSPLAGGLTDTQYF. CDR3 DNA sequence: TGTGCCAGCAGCCCTCTAGCGGGGGGCCTCACAGATACGCAGTATTTT. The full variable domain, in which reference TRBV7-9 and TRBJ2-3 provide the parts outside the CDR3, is DTGVSQNPRHKITKRGQNVTFRCDPISEHNRLYWYRQTLGQGPEFLTYFQNEAQLEKSRLLSDRFSAERPKGSFSTLEIQRTEQGDSAMYLCASSPLAGGLTDTQYFGPGTRLTVL.

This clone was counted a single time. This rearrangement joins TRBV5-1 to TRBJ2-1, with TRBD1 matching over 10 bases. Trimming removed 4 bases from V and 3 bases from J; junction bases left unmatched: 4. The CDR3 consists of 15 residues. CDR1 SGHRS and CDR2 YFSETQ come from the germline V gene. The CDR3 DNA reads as TGCGCCAGCAGCGAGACAGGGGGCGACTACAATGAGCAGTTCTTC. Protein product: CASSETGGDYNEQFF.